The clone carrying this T cell receptor beta chain was observed a single time. The antigen is undetermined. The data were obtained in a study of identifying expanded T cells in peripheral blood. Findings and limits, study-wide: Clone count variance between approximately two-week samples rose with total template count. Over approximately two and four weeks, about 15 and 19 clones changed, versus approximately 1.1 between replicates.

Healthy donors had no documented immune events, such as infections, while sampled. V was clipped by 6 bases and J by 7 bases; unmatched bases: 9. The CDR3 loop spans 14 amino acids. Germline V lookup: CDR1 MNHEY, CDR2 SVGAGI. Data came from immunoSEQ multiplex PCR; TCRdb stores just in-frame clones and leaves some out. The sample yields approximately 92,000 clones, roughly 84% seen once. This sequence joins TRBV6-5 and TRBJ1-2; 9 positions agree with TRBD1. This TCR derives from a person aged 18 to 75 in good health. The sample comprised blood. The CDR3 DNA reads as TGTGCCAGCAGGCCGGGACAGGGACTTGGTGGCTACACCTTC. Residues: CASRPGQGLGGYTF.